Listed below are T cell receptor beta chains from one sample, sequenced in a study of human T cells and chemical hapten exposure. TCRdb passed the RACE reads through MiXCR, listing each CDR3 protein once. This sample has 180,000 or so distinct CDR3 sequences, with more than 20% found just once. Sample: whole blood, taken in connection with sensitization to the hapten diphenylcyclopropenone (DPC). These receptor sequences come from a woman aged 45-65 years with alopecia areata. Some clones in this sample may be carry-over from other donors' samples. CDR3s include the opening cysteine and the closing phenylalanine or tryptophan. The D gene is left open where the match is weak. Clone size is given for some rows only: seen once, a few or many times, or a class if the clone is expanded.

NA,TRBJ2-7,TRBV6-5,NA,CASSYAGGEQYF,TGTGCCAGCAGTTACGCGGGTGGCGAGCAGTACTTC
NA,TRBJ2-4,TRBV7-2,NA,CASSLDRGLINF,TGTGCCAGCAGCTTAGACAGGGGACTAATAAACTTC
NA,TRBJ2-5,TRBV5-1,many,CASSLDSQETQYF,TGCGCCAGCAGCTTGGATTCCCAAGAGACCCAGTACTTC
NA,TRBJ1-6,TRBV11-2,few,CASSLGTSGNSPLHF,TGTGCCAGCAGCTTAGGAACATCTGGAAATTCACCCCTCCACTTT
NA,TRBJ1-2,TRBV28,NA,CASSLFLAGYTF,TGTGCCAGCAGTTTATTTTTGGCTGGCTACACCTTC
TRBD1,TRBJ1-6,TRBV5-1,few,CASSLRTGNSPLHF,TGCGCCAGCAGCCTAAGGACAGGGAATTCACCCCTCCACTTT
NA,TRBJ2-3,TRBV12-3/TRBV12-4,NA,CASSQSGSYTDTQYF,TGTGCCAGCAGTCAAAGCGGCTCTTACACAGATACGCAGTATTTT
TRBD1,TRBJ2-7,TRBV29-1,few,CSVGTDSYEQYF,TGCAGCGTGGGGACAGACTCCTACGAGCAGTACTTC
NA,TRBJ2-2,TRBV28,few,CASIKGTTGELFF,TGTGCCAGCATAAAGGGAACTACCGGGGAGCTGTTTTTT
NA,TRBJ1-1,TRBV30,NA,CAWSDTNTEAFF,TGTGCCTGGAGTGATACCAACACTGAAGCTTTCTTT
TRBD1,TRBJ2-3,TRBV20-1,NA,CSAEGWAGGANTQYF,TGCAGTGCTGAAGGCTGGGCAGGGGGCGCGAATACGCAGTATTTT
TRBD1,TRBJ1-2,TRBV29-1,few,CSVTGEGYGYTF,TGCAGCGTGACAGGGGAAGGCTATGGCTACACCTTC
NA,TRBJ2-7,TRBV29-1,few,CSVRTLSYEQYF,TGCAGCGTGCGGACACTCTCCTACGAGCAGTACTTC
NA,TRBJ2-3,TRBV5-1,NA,CASSRHSSETDTQYF,TGCGCCAGCAGCCGGCACTCTAGCGAAACAGATACGCAGTATTTT
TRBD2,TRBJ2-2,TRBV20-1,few,CSATMGLAGPGELFF,TGCAGTGCAACCATGGGACTAGCGGGACCCGGGGAGCTGTTTTTT
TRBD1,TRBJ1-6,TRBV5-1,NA,CASRRQGYNSPLHF,TGCGCCAGCAGACGACAGGGTTATAATTCACCCCTCCACTTT
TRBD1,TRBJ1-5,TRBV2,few,CASSGSTGVGQPQHF,TGTGCCAGCAGTGGGTCGACAGGGGTGGGTCAGCCCCAGCATTTT
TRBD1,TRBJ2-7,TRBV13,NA,CASSFDRGHYEQYF,TGTGCCAGCAGCTTCGACAGGGGGCACTACGAGCAGTACTTC
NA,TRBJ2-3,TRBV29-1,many,CSVSTGADTQYF,TGCAGCGTTTCTACCGGAGCAGATACGCAGTATTTT
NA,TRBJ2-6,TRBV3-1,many,CASSQVKGDTGANVLTF,TGTGCCAGCAGCCAAGTTAAGGGGGACACTGGGGCCAACGTCCTGACTTTC
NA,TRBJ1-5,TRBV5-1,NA,CASSPDGGRDQPQHF,TGCGCCAGCAGCCCTGACGGGGGTAGGGATCAGCCCCAGCATTTT
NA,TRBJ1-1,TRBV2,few,CASRWAVQLNTEAFF,TGTGCCAGCAGATGGGCAGTACAGTTGAACACTGAAGCTTTCTTT
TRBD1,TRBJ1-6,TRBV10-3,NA,CAISEGTGYNSPLHF,TGTGCCATCAGTGAGGGGACAGGGTATAATTCACCCCTCCACTTT
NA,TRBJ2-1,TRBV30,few,CAWKRGSTVF,TGTGCCTGGAAACGAGGGAGTACGGTCTTC
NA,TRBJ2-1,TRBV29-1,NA,CSVEDEQFF,TGCAGCGTCGAGGATGAGCAGTTCTTC
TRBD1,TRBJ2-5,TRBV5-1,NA,CASSSVQGEETQYF,TGCGCCAGCAGCTCCGTGCAGGGGGAAGAGACCCAGTACTTC
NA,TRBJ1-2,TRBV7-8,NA,CASSKNRDLGYTF,TGTGCCAGCAGCAAAAATCGGGATCTCGGCTACACCTTC
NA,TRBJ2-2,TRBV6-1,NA,CASSASRGPSGELFF,TGTGCCAGCAGTGCGTCCAGGGGTCCCTCCGGGGAGCTGTTTTTT
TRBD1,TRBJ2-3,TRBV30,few,CAGKGAGTDTQYF,TGTGCCGGCAAGGGGGCAGGGACAGATACGCAGTATTTT
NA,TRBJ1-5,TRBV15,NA,CATSRDRNSHQPQHF,TGTGCCACCAGCAGAGATCGCAACAGCCATCAGCCCCAGCATTTT
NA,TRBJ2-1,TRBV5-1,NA,CASSLGGTSYNEQFF,TGCGCCAGCAGCTTGGGGGGGACGTCCTACAATGAGCAGTTCTTC
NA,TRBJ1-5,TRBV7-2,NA,CASSLGASNNQPQHF,TGTGCCAGCAGCTTAGGAGCTTCCAACAATCAGCCCCAGCATTTT
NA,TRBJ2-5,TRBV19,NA,CASKSHAGETQYF,TGTGCCAGTAAATCACACGCAGGGGAGACCCAGTACTTC
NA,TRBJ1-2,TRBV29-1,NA,CSVVEVGLEGYTF,TGCAGCGTTGTGGAGGTGGGGTTAGAAGGCTACACCTTC
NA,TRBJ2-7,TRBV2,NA,CASSQKDTYGSYEQYF,TGTGCCAGCAGCCAAAAAGATACTTACGGCTCCTACGAGCAGTACTTC
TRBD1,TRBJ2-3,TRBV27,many,CASSLQGDAQYF,TGTGCCAGCAGTTTGCAGGGGGATGCGCAGTATTTT
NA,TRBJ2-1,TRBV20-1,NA,CSARDNEQFF,TGCAGTGCTAGAGATAATGAGCAGTTCTTC
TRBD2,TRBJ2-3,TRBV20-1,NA,CSARSGGPGTDTQYF,TGCAGTGCTAGATCGGGAGGGCCGGGGACAGATACGCAGTATTTT
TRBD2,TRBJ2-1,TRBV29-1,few,CSVDWLAGGYNEQFF,TGCAGCGTTGATTGGCTAGCGGGAGGTTACAATGAGCAGTTCTTC
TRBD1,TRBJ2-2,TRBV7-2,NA,CASSRDRGRDGELFF,TGTGCCAGCAGTAGGGACAGGGGGCGCGACGGGGAGCTGTTTTTT
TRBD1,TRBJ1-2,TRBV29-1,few,CSVIKQGLSGYTF,TGCAGCGTAATCAAACAGGGGTTAAGTGGCTACACCTTC
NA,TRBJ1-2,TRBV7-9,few,CASSFLAESYGYTF,TGTGCCAGCAGCTTTCTCGCGGAGAGCTATGGCTACACCTTC
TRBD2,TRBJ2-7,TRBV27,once,CASTRLAGGPYEQYF,TGTGCCAGCACCCGACTAGCGGGAGGGCCCTACGAGCAGTACTTC
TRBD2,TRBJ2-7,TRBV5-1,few,CASSSGLAESYEQYF,TGCGCCAGCAGCTCGGGACTAGCGGAATCCTACGAGCAGTACTTC
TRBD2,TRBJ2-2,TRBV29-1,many,CSVLGTSGLVGELFF,TGCAGCGTTTTAGGGACTAGCGGTTTAGTAGGGGAGCTGTTTTTT